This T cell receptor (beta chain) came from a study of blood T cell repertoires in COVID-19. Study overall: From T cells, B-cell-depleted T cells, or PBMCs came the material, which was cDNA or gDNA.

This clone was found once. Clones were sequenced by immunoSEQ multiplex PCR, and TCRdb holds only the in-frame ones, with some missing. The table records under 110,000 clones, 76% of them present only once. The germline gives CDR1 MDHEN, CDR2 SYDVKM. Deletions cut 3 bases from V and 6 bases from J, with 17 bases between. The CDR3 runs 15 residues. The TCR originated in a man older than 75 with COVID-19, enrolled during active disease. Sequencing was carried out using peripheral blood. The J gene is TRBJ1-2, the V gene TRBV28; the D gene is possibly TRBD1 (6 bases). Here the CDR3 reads CASSFTRTAGDGYTF. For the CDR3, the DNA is TGTGCCAGCAGTTTTACCCGGACAGCTGGCGATGGCTACACCTTC.